Listed below are T cell receptor beta chains from one sample, sequenced in a study of blood T cell repertoires in COVID-19. Profiled with immunoSEQ multiplex PCR; TCRdb holds only in-frame clones, not every one. The table has tens of thousands of clones, 65% to 80% seen once. What was sequenced was peripheral blood. These receptors came from a man aged 55 to 70 with acute or convalescent COVID-19. Both conserved end residues are part of each CDR3. A D gene is named only where the DNA matches it firmly. Where a row states a size, it is once, few, many or the class of an expanded clone; other rows omit it.

J | size | V | length | D | DNA | CDR3
TRBJ1-1 | - | TRBV29-1 | 11 | - | TGCAGCGTTGAGCAGGGCGCTGAAGCTTTCTTT | CSVEQGAEAFF
TRBJ1-5 | - | TRBV6-6 | 11 | - | TGTGCCAGCAGAACAGGAGAGCCCCAGCATTTT | CASRTGEPQHF
TRBJ2-5 | - | TRBV7-6 | 13 | - | TGTGCCAGCGGCGCGGGACACCAAGAGACCCAGTACTTC | CASGAGHQETQYF
TRBJ2-1 | - | TRBV15 | 15 | - | TGTGCCACCAGCAGACGTGGAGGGGACCGTTATGAGCAGTTCTTC | CATSRRGGDRYEQFF
TRBJ2-1 | - | TRBV9 | 14 | - | TGTGCCAGCAGCGTCGGCAGGGCCCGAAATGAGCAGTTCTTC | CASSVGRARNEQFF
TRBJ2-7 | - | TRBV27 | 14 | - | TGTGCCAGCAGTTTTAACAGACAAACCTACGAGCAGTACTTC | CASSFNRQTYEQYF
TRBJ1-2 | - | TRBV30 | 14 | TRBD1 | TGTGCGCGGACAGGGATTCGGGCTAACTATGGCTACACCTTC | CARTGIRANYGYTF
TRBJ2-1 | - | TRBV5-6 | 15 | TRBD2 | TGTGCCAGCAGCTTGCGGGGACTAGCAAGCAATGAGCAGTTCTTC | CASSLRGLASNEQFF
TRBJ2-2 | - | TRBV9 | 17 | TRBD2 | TGTGCCAGCAGCGTTAATTTAGGGCTAGCGGGAGTCGGGGAGCTGTTTTTT | CASSVNLGLAGVGELFF
TRBJ1-2 | - | TRBV30 | 13 | - | TGTGCCTGGACTTTGGTGGGAGGGAATGGCTACACCTTC | CAWTLVGGNGYTF
TRBJ2-2 | medium-sized | TRBV9 | 16 | TRBD1 | TGTGCCAGCAGCACGACAGGGGGCGGGAACACCGGGGAGCTGTTTTTT | CASSTTGGGNTGELFF
TRBJ2-1 | few | TRBV19 | 14 | - | TGTGCCAGCTCCGAAGCGCACTCCTACAATGAGCAGTTCTTC | CASSEAHSYNEQFF
TRBJ2-7 | - | TRBV27 | 15 | TRBD2 | TGTGCCAGCAGTCCGCGACTAGCGGAGGCCTACGAGCAGTACTTC | CASSPRLAEAYEQYF
TRBJ1-1 | - | TRBV6-1 | 15 | - | TGTGCCAGCAGTGAATATCCAGGGCCGAACACTGAAGCTTTCTTT | CASSEYPGPNTEAFF
TRBJ2-7 | - | TRBV4-1 | 15 | - | TGCGCCAGCAGCCAAGATCCGCAGGGATCGGACGAGCAGTACTTC | CASSQDPQGSDEQYF
TRBJ1-3 | - | TRBV6-5 | 14 | - | TGTGCCAGCAGGCGGGGGGCTTCGGGAAACACCATATATTTT | CASRRGASGNTIYF
TRBJ1-5 | once | TRBV19 | 16 | TRBD1 | TGTGCCAGTAGTATGGGGACAGGGGGTAGCAATCAGCCCCAGCATTTT | CASSMGTGGSNQPQHF
TRBJ2-2 | - | TRBV24-1 | 14 | TRBD2 | TGTGCCACCAGTGGCGGGAGAGACACCGGGGAGCTGTTTTTT | CATSGGRDTGELFF
TRBJ2-7 | - | TRBV6-2/TRBV6-3 | 14 | - | TGTGCCAGCAGTTACTCGAGTTACCCGCGGGAGCAGTACTTC | CASSYSSYPREQYF
TRBJ1-5 | - | TRBV28 | 15 | TRBD1 | TGTGCCAGCGCTAAGTCGACAGGGGCGGGTCAGCCCCAGCATTTT | CASAKSTGAGQPQHF
TRBJ1-1 | - | TRBV30 | 14 | - | TGTGCCTGGAGTCACTACACATCAAACACTGAAGCTTTCTTT | CAWSHYTSNTEAFF
TRBJ2-5 | - | TRBV7-3 | 15 | - | TGTGCCAGCAGCCCGCAGGGGGGTAAGGGAGAGACCCAGTACTTC | CASSPQGGKGETQYF
TRBJ1-2 | - | TRBV4-2 | 14 | TRBD1 | TGTGCCAGCAGCCCCGACAGGGTCCGCTATGGCTACACCTTC | CASSPDRVRYGYTF
TRBJ2-1 | - | TRBV27 | 16 | TRBD2 | TGTGCCAGCCAAAAGGGGAGGGCTGGAGCTTACAATGAGCAGTTCTTC | CASQKGRAGAYNEQFF
TRBJ1-1 | - | TRBV6-1 | 14 | - | TGTGCCAGCAGTGAAGCTACAGGGATCACTGAAGCTTTCTTT | CASSEATGITEAFF
TRBJ2-7 | few | TRBV4-2 | 17 | - | TGTGCCAGCAGCCAAGAGGTTTTAGGGGGAGGGTTCTACGAGCAGTACTTC | CASSQEVLGGGFYEQYF
TRBJ1-2 | - | TRBV2 | 19 | TRBD1 | TGTGCCAGCAGCTTACCCCGGACGGGACAGGGGCAACTTAACTATGGCTACACCTTC | CASSLPRTGQGQLNYGYTF
TRBJ2-7 | - | TRBV30 | 15 | - | TGTGCCTGGAGTGTAAAGTCTAGCCGGACCTACGAGCAGTACTTC | CAWSVKSSRTYEQYF
TRBJ2-7 | few | TRBV7-9 | 15 | TRBD1 | TGTGCCAGCAGCTTAGTTAACAGGGGAAACTACGAGCAGTACTTC | CASSLVNRGNYEQYF
TRBJ2-7 | - | TRBV5-6 | 15 | - | TGTGCCAGCAGCTTGGAAAATACGGTAGCGGACGAGCAGTACTTC | CASSLENTVADEQYF
TRBJ1-5 | - | TRBV7-2 | 13 | - | TGTGCCACTTCCATAGAGGCCAATCAGCCCCAGCATTTT | CATSIEANQPQHF
TRBJ1-2 | - | TRBV7-2 | 15 | - | TGTGCCAGCAGCTTAGCTTGGCAGGGAGGTCGCGGCTACACCTTC | CASSLAWQGGRGYTF
TRBJ1-4 | - | TRBV30 | 12 | TRBD1 | TGTGCTTCGGGACAGGGGCGGAAAAAACTGTTTTTT | CASGQGRKKLFF
TRBJ1-1 | - | TRBV6-2/TRBV6-3 | 13 | - | TGTGCCAGCAGCCGCCGACAGGACACTGAAGCTTTCTTT | CASSRRQDTEAFF
TRBJ2-1 | - | TRBV29-1 | 20 | TRBD2 | TGCAGCGTTGAGACCGGACTAGCGGGAGTTTCGCTTAGCTCCTACAATGAGCAGTTCTTC | CSVETGLAGVSLSSYNEQFF
TRBJ1-2 | - | TRBV7-2 | 13 | TRBD1 | TGTGCCAGCAGCACACAGTGGACAGGGGGCTACACCTTC | CASSTQWTGGYTF
TRBJ1-2 | - | TRBV14 | 16 | TRBD1 | TGTGCCAGCAGCCAAACTCACATTGGGACAGCTCGGGGCTACACCTTC | CASSQTHIGTARGYTF
TRBJ2-1 | - | TRBV11-3 | 15 | - | TGTGCCAGCAGCCCGGACCCGGGAGCCCTTAATGAGCAGTTCTTC | CASSPDPGALNEQFF
TRBJ2-7 | once | TRBV24-1 | 13 | TRBD2 | TGTGCCACCAGTGACTCACTAGCGTACGAGCAGTACTTC | CATSDSLAYEQYF
TRBJ2-7 | - | TRBV5-5 | 13 | - | TGTGCCAGCAGCCTGTTAGATCAGGGAGAGCAGTACTTC | CASSLLDQGEQYF
TRBJ1-5 | - | TRBV24-1 | 14 | - | - | CATSDLGTGQPQHF